This entry lists 23 T cell receptor beta chains sequenced from one sample in a study of siplizumab effects on memory and regulatory T cells. The method was immunoSEQ multiplex PCR; TCRdb's version includes in-frame clones alone and lacks a portion of them. The top ten clones hold approximately 0.6% of a sample with approximately 100,000 clones, 93% of them seen once. The sequencing input was Tregs sorted from blood. The receptors stem from a human donor in good health.

This clone showed up just a few times. The chain has TRBV30 and TRBJ1-6; no definite D call. Trimming removed 2 bases from V and 5 bases from J, with 10 bases in between. CDR1 is GTSNPN and CDR2 is SVGIG in the germline V gene (reference sequence). The CDR3 is 14 amino acids. The CDR3 spells CAWSLQGNNSPLHF. DNA of the CDR3: TGTGCCTGGAGTCTACAAGGGAATAATTCACCCCTCCACTTT.

J is TRBJ1-5 and V is TRBV2; TRBD1 matches at 8 bases. This CDR3 has 15 residues. V lost 3 bases to trimming and J lost 0 bases; unmatched junction nucleotides: 1. Per germline, CDR1 SNHLY and CDR2 FYNNEI. The CDR3 coding sequence is TGTGCCAGCAGTGACGACAGGGGTAGCAATCAGCCCCAGCATTTT. Translation: CASSDDRGSNQPQHF. Drawing the rest from reference TRBV2 and TRBJ1-5, the complete variable domain is EPEVTQTPSHQVTQMGQEVILRCVPISNHLYFYWYRQILGQKVEFLVSFYNNEISEKSEIFDDQFSVERPDGSNFTLKIRSTKLEDSAMYFCASSDDRGSNQPQHFGDGTRLSIL.

The chain links TRBV15 to TRBJ2-2; weak D call: TRBD1 (6 bases). Looked up from germline, CDR1 is LNHNV and CDR2 is YYDKDF (reference sequence). V lost 2 bases to trimming and J lost 5 bases, with 6 bases between them. This CDR3 has 13 residues. CDR3 loop: CATSRTGTGELFF. Here the CDR3 DNA reads TGTGCCACCAGCAGAACAGGGACCGGGGAGCTGTTTTTT.

The chain couples TRBV19 to TRBJ1-2; perhaps TRBD1 as D (5 bases). V was clipped by 1 base and J by 4 bases, with 10 bases between them. There are 14 residues in the CDR3. Per the germline V gene, CDR1 is LNHDA and CDR2 is SQIVND (reference sequence). The CDR3 sequence is CASSIVQGVYGYTF. CDR3 nucleotide sequence: TGTGCCAGTAGTATAGTTCAGGGCGTCTATGGCTACACCTTC.

The gene calls are TRBV6-5 and TRBJ1-4, with 7 bases that match TRBD1. V lost 2 bases to trimming and J lost 7 bases; unmatched junction nucleotides: 4. Germline CDR1 is MNHEY and CDR2 is SVGAGI. This CDR3 comprises 14 residues. The chain's CDR3 is CASSYRGQREKLFF. For the CDR3, the DNA is TGTGCCAGCAGTTACCGGGGACAGCGTGAAAAACTGTTTTTT.

J is TRBJ2-7 and V is TRBV11-3; no definite D call. CDR1 and CDR2 (germline): SGHNT, YENEEA. Trimming cost V 1 base and J 5 bases, with 15 bases left between them. The CDR3 consists of 15 residues. This CDR3 is CASSLVPDTYDEQYF. CDR3 DNA: TGTGCCAGCAGCTTAGTACCTGACACTTATGACGAGCAGTACTTC.

The chain has TRBV4-3 and TRBJ2-1; D call uncertain. Trimming left V 0 bases short and J 6 bases short, with 12 bases between. The CDR3 sequence is 15 residues long. CDR1 LGHNA and CDR2 YSLEER come from the germline V gene. The CDR3 DNA sequence: TGCGCCAGCAGCCAAGATAGGGCTCGATTCAATGAGCAGTTCTTC. This sequence encodes CASSQDRARFNEQFF.

CDR3 region: CASRETGQGYGYTF. Written as DNA, the CDR3 is TGCGCCAGCAGGGAGACAGGGCAGGGCTATGGCTACACCTTC. V and J are TRBV5-1 and TRBJ1-2; TRBD1 aligns across 7 bases. This CDR3 comprises 14 residues. The junction had 8 bases not matched to a gene; V was cut back by 5 bases and J by 4 bases. The germline CDR1 and CDR2 sequences are SGHRS and YFSETQ.

A few counts support this clone. The rearrangement joins TRBV9 to TRBJ2-2, with D tentatively TRBD1 or TRBD2 (5 bases each). The CDR3 has 15 amino acids. V dropped 0 bases and J dropped 4 bases, with 10 bases sitting between them. Per the germline V gene, CDR1 is SGDLS and CDR2 is YYNGEE. CDR3 sequence: CASSVVGATTGELFF. CDR3 DNA: TGTGCCAGCAGCGTAGTCGGGGCGACCACCGGGGAGCTGTTTTTT.

The CDR3 DNA sequence: TGTGCCAGCAGCGTTTCGGGACAGAGCTACGAGCAGTACTTC. The encoded protein is CASSVSGQSYEQYF. The V gene is TRBV5-4, the J gene TRBJ2-7; 7 bases agree with TRBD1. The germline V gene encodes CDR1 SGHNT and CDR2 YYREEE (reference sequence). CDR3 length equals 14 residues. Losses at the gene ends were 4 bases for V and 3 bases for J; bases not matched to a gene: 7.

J is TRBJ1-6 and V is TRBV7-6, with D unresolved. The CDR3 has 15 amino acids. Germline values: CDR1 SGHVS, CDR2 FNYEAQ. V was shortened by 5 bases and J by 6 bases, with 14 bases between the two germline ends. CDR3 sequence (DNA): TGTGCCAGCAGCCTTCGACGTGATTCTAATTCACCCCTCCACTTT. It is translated as CASSLRRDSNSPLHF.

Regarding this clone: Other DNA sequences in the same sample also yield this CDR3. V and J are TRBV29-1 and TRBJ1-2, with D perhaps TRBD1 (5 bases). The CDR3 loop spans 12 amino acids. Germline-derived CDR1 and CDR2 are SQVTM and ANQGSEA. The V end lost 4 bases, the J end lost 2 bases, and 8 bases lay between the germline ends. CDR3 DNA sequence: TGCAGCGTTGCGGGGGGGAACTATGGCTACACCTTC. Protein: CSVAGGNYGYTF.

The chain is built from TRBV2 and TRBJ2-4; 12 positions match TRBD1. CDR1 and CDR2 (germline): SNHLY, FYNNEI. The J segment lost 1 base and the V segment lost 8 bases, leaving 3 bases of the junction unmatched. There are 15 residues in the CDR3. CDR3 residues: CASGGTGGAKNIQYF. CDR3 DNA sequence: TGTGCCAGCGGAGGGACAGGGGGCGCCAAAAACATTCAGTACTTC. Based on the CDR3 plus reference TRBV2 and TRBJ2-4, the full variable domain is EPEVTQTPSHQVTQMGQEVILRCVPISNHLYFYWYRQILGQKVEFLVSFYNNEISEKSEIFDDQFSVERPDGSNFTLKIRSTKLEDSAMYFCASGGTGGAKNIQYFGAGTRLSVL.

For this clone: A junction end diverges from the germline sequence, so it may reflect a read error. This chain links TRBV20-1 with TRBJ2-1, with 7 bases fitting TRBD2. The CDR3 has 11 amino acids. Germline CDR1 and CDR2: DFQATT and SNEGSKA (reference sequence). CDR3 region: CSARDYDEQFF. DNA for the CDR3: TGCAGTGCCAGGGACTACGATGAGCAGTTCTTC.

The J gene is TRBJ2-7, the V gene TRBV19; 11 nucleotides agree with TRBD1. The CDR3 contains 15 residues. With 5 bases clipped from V and 5 bases from J, the junction kept 8 bases outside the gene matches. The germline CDR1 and CDR2 sequences are LNHDA and SQIVND (reference sequence). DNA of the CDR3: TGTGCCAGTAGTCTCGGGACAGGGGGGGCCGACGAGCAGTACTTC. Residues: CASSLGTGGADEQYF.

V and J are TRBV10-1 and TRBJ2-1, with TRBD2 identical over 7 bases. The CDR3 consists of 15 residues. Germline lookup yields CDR1 WNHNN and CDR2 SYGVQD (reference sequence). V shed 2 bases, J shed 5 bases, and the junction held 6 bases outside the gene matches. The CDR3 sequence is CASSERLAANNEQFF. CDR3 DNA: TGCGCCAGCAGTGAGAGGCTAGCGGCCAACAATGAGCAGTTCTTC.

This rearrangement joins TRBV5-1 to TRBJ2-2; D gene unclear. Trimming cost V 3 bases and J 2 bases, with 11 bases left between them. Germline V CDR1 and CDR2: SGHRS, YFSETQ. The CDR3 consists of 15 residues. The CDR3 coding sequence is TGCGCCAGCAGCTCTGGATGGGCCAACACCGGGGAGCTGTTTTTT. The encoded protein is CASSSGWANTGELFF.

This chain connects TRBV6-1 to TRBJ2-2, with 7 bases aligning to TRBD1. The CDR3 extends over 13 amino acids. V lost 5 bases to trimming and J lost 6 bases; unmatched junction nucleotides: 3. CDR1 MNHNS and CDR2 SASEGT come from the germline V gene. Written as DNA, the CDR3 is TGTGCCAGCAGTCAGACAGGGTCCGGGGAGCTGTTTTTT. Translating it yields CASSQTGSGELFF.

This sequence joins TRBV4-2 and TRBJ2-1, with D perhaps TRBD2 (6 bases). V shed 6 bases and J shed 6 bases, with 15 bases lying between them. CDR1 LGHNA and CDR2 YNFKEQ come from the germline V gene. This CDR3 comprises 14 residues. CDR3 nucleotides: TGTGCCAGCAGTCCGGGCCGACTAGGCAATGAGCAGTTCTTC. Translation gives CASSPGRLGNEQFF.

The chain is built from TRBV11-2 and TRBJ1-2; TRBD1 might be the D (5 bases). Trimming stripped 5 bases from V and 4 bases from J, with 17 bases between. Germline CDR1 and CDR2: SGHAT and FQNNGV. The CDR3 consists of 15 residues. For the CDR3, the DNA is TGTGCCAGCAGCGCCCCTGGCAGGGTATCCTATGGCTACACCTTC. Translating it yields CASSAPGRVSYGYTF.

This clone has just one count. The chain has TRBV19 and TRBJ1-3; D is undetermined. Trimming took off 8 bases at V and 0 bases at J, with 14 bases between the two ends. CDR1 is LNHDA, CDR2 SQIVND, per germline (reference sequence). The CDR3 extends over 15 amino acids. In DNA form, the CDR3 reads TGTGCCAGTGCGATCGCGTCGAGCTCTGGAAACACCATATATTTT. Its translation is CASAIASSSGNTIYF.

The table lists this clone with a count of one. This chain uses TRBV10-3 with TRBJ2-3, with 10 bases that match TRBD2. The CDR3 runs 17 residues. The J segment lost 2 bases and the V segment lost 2 bases, leaving 7 bases of the junction unmatched. Looked up from germline, CDR1 is ENHRY and CDR2 is SYGVKD. CDR3 in amino acids: CAISEPLLAGYTDTQYF. The CDR3, as DNA: TGTGCCATCAGTGAGCCCCTACTAGCGGGATACACAGATACGCAGTATTTT.

The chain has TRBV7-2 and TRBJ2-1; unclear D gene. The germline V and J ends were trimmed by 7 bases and 4 bases, with 14 bases remaining between them. The CDR3 spans 14 residues. Germline lookup yields CDR1 SGHTA and CDR2 FQGNSA. The CDR3, as DNA: TGTGCCAGCACCCGGGCTCACCGGTACAATGAGCAGTTCTTC. Residues: CASTRAHRYNEQFF.